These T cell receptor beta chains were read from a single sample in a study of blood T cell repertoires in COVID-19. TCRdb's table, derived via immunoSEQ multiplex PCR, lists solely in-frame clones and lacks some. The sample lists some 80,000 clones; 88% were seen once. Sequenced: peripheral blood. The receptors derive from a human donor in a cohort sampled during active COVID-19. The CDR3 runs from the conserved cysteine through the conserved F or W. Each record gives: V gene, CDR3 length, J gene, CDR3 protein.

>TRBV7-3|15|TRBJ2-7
CASSLRLAGPYEQYF
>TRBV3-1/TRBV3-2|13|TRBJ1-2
CASSQSAGNGYTF
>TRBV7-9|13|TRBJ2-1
CASSLVAEDEQFF
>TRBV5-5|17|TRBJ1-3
CASSLRQGLGIGNTIYF
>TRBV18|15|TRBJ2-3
CASSPQRGRTDTQYF
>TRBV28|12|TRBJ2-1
CASCRLFREQFF
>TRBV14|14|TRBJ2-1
CASSWGGPYNEQFF
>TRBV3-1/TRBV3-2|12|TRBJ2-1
CASRAGNNEQFF
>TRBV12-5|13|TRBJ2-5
CASGLGGQETQYF
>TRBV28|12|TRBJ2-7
CASSLREYEQYF
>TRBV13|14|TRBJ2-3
CASNSGRATDTQYF
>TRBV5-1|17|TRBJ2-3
CASSPEASGRAPDTQYF
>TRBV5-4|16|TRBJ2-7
CASSPGGAVNAYEQYF
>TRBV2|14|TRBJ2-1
CASTLVRLHNEQFF
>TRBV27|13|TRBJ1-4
CASSFGWGEKLFF
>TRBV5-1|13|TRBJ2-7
CASSLRADYEQYF
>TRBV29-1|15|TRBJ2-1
CSVEGLAEPYNEQFF
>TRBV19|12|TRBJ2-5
CASMSQQETQYF
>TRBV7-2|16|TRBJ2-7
CASSLATSGGTYEQYF
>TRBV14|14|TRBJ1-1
CASSQVGAPTEAFF
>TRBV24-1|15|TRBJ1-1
CAIRGEGFTNTEAFF
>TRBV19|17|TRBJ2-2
CASSIGRAGGGTGELFF
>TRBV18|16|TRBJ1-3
CASSLSRGNTGNTIYF
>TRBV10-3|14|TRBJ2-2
CAISDREVTGELFF
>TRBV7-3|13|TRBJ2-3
CASSLRRPDTQYF
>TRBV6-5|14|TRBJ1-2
CASSPIAQRYGYTF
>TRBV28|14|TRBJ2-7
CASSTGILSYEQYF
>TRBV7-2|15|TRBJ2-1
CASSSYGTGNNEQFF
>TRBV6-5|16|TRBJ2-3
CASSSLAGGQGDTQYF
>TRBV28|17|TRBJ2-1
CASSFIDGTSVGNEQFF
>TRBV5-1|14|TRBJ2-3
CASSLGYYTDTQYF
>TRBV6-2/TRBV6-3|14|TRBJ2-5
CASSYFTHQETQYF
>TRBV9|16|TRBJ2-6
CASGRGQNSGANVLTF
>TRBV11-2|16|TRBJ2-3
CASRGTSGADVDTQYF
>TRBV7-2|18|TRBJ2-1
CASSLIRTSGGNYNEQFF
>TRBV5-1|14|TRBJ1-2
CASSLGDRGGGYTF
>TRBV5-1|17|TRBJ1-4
CASSLGTGGTSHEKLFF
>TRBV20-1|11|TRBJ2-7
CSATESGRQYF
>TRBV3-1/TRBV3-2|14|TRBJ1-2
CASSLTLGHSGYTF
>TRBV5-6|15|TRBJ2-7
CASSLIGTGSYEQYF
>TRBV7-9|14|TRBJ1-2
CASSLSGTGSGYTF
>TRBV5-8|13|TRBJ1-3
CASSAGRGNTIYF
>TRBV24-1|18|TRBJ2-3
CATSDHPRGAEDTDTQYF
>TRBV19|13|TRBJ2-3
CASSIAGTDTQYF
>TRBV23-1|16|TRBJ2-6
CASTGQSPSGANVLTF
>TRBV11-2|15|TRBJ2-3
CASSQGTGETDTQYF
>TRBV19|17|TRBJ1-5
CASSMGTGGIGNQPQHF
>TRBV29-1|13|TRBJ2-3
CSVVGQSTDTQYF
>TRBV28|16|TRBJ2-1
CASSFFGTGKYNEQFF
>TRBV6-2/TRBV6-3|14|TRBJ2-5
CASSYQAEGETQYF
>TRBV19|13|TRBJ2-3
CASSPSSTDTQYF